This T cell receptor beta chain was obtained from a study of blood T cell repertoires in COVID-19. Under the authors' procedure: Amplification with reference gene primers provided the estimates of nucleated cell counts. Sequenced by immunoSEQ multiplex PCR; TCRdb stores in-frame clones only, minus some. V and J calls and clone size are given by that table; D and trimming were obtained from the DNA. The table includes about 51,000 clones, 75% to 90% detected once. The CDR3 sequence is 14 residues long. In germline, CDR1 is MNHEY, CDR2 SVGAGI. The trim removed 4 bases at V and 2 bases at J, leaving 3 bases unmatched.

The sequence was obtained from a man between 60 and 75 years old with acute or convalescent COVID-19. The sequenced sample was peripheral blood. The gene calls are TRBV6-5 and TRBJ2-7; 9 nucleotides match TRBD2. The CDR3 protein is CASSLAGVAYEQYF. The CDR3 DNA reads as TGTGCCAGCAGTTTAGCGGGAGTGGCCTACGAGCAGTACTTC.